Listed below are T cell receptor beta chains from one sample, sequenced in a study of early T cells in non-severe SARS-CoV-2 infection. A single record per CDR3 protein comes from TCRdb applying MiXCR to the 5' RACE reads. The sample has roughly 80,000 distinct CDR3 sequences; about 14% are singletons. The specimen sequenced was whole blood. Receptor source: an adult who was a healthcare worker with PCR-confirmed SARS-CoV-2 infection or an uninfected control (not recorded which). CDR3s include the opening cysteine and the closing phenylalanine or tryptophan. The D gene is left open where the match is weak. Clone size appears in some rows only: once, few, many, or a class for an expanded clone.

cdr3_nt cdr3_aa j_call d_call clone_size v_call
TGTGCCAGCAGTGTACTCCCTGGGATGGCTAGCACAGATACGCAGTATTTT CASSVLPGMASTDTQYF TRBJ2-3 . many TRBV27
TGTGCCAGTAGTGGCCTCGGAGGGGGCAGCTACGAGCAGTACTTC CASSGLGGGSYEQYF TRBJ2-7 . . TRBV19
TGTGCCAGCAGTAGGTCCGGTTCTAATTCACCCCTCCACTTT CASSRSGSNSPLHF TRBJ1-6 . . TRBV27
TGCAGCGTTGCCCAGGTTGGGGCCAACGTCCTGACTTTC CSVAQVGANVLTF TRBJ2-6 . few TRBV29-1
TGCGCCAGCAGCTCCGGGACTCGCTACGATACGCAGTATTTT CASSSGTRYDTQYF TRBJ2-3 . . TRBV5-1
TGTGCCAGCAGCTTGTCCAGGGGGGTGGGCAATGAGCAGTTCTTC CASSLSRGVGNEQFF TRBJ2-1 . . TRBV28
TGTGCCAGCAGCTTCGGGGATACGCAGTATTTT CASSFGDTQYF TRBJ2-3 . . TRBV13
TGTGCCAGCAGCTTAGGGCTTGAAAACACCATATATTTT CASSLGLENTIYF TRBJ1-3 . many TRBV7-9
TGCAGCGTTGATCTGGGGTTGAGAGAGACCCAGTACTTC CSVDLGLRETQYF TRBJ2-5 . . TRBV29-1
TGTGCCAGTACCTCGGGGGGCTGGGATCACAATGAGCAGTTCTTC CASTSGGWDHNEQFF TRBJ2-1 . many TRBV19
TGTGCCAGCAGCCAAGAAATACTCGACGAGCAGTTCTTC CASSQEILDEQFF TRBJ2-1 . . TRBV3-1
TGTGCCAGCAGCTACTCAAACACCGGGGAGCTGTTTTTT CASSYSNTGELFF TRBJ2-2 . medium-sized TRBV7-2
TGTGCCAGTAGTATGGCCAGCGGGATGCATCAAGAGACCCAGTACTTC CASSMASGMHQETQYF TRBJ2-5 TRBD2 . TRBV19
TGTGCCAGCAGCCACCTCGGGGAGACTAGCGACAATGAGCAGTTCTTC CASSHLGETSDNEQFF TRBJ2-1 TRBD2 many TRBV7-6
TGCAGCGGCCAGGGGTCCACTGAAGCTTTCTTT CSGQGSTEAFF TRBJ1-1 . . TRBV29-1
TGTGCCAGCAGGCCCCTAGCGGGGGGAATCAATGAGCAGTTCTTC CASRPLAGGINEQFF TRBJ2-1 TRBD2 many TRBV7-6
TGTGCCAGCAGTTACCCCAATGGACAAACTGAAGCTTTCTTT CASSYPNGQTEAFF TRBJ1-1 . few TRBV6-5
TGCAGCGACGAGGCAGGGCTCCCCTACAATGAGCAGTTCTTC CSDEAGLPYNEQFF TRBJ2-1 . once TRBV29-1
TGTGCCAGCAGCCAAGATTTGGAGACCCAGTACTTC CASSQDLETQYF TRBJ2-5 . . TRBV3-1
TGTGCCAGCAGTTTAGACGTACTAGCTGGCGAGACCCAGTACTTC CASSLDVLAGETQYF TRBJ2-5 . . TRBV12-3/TRBV12-4
TGCAGTGCTGGGGGGCGAATCAGGACAGATACGCAGTATTTT CSAGGRIRTDTQYF TRBJ2-3 . many TRBV20-1
TGCGCCAGCAGCCAAGGAATGCAGACCGAGCAGTACTTC CASSQGMQTEQYF TRBJ2-7 . few TRBV4-1
TGTGCCAGCAGCCGACAGACCCAAGAGACCCAGTACTTC CASSRQTQETQYF TRBJ2-5 . . TRBV12-3/TRBV12-4